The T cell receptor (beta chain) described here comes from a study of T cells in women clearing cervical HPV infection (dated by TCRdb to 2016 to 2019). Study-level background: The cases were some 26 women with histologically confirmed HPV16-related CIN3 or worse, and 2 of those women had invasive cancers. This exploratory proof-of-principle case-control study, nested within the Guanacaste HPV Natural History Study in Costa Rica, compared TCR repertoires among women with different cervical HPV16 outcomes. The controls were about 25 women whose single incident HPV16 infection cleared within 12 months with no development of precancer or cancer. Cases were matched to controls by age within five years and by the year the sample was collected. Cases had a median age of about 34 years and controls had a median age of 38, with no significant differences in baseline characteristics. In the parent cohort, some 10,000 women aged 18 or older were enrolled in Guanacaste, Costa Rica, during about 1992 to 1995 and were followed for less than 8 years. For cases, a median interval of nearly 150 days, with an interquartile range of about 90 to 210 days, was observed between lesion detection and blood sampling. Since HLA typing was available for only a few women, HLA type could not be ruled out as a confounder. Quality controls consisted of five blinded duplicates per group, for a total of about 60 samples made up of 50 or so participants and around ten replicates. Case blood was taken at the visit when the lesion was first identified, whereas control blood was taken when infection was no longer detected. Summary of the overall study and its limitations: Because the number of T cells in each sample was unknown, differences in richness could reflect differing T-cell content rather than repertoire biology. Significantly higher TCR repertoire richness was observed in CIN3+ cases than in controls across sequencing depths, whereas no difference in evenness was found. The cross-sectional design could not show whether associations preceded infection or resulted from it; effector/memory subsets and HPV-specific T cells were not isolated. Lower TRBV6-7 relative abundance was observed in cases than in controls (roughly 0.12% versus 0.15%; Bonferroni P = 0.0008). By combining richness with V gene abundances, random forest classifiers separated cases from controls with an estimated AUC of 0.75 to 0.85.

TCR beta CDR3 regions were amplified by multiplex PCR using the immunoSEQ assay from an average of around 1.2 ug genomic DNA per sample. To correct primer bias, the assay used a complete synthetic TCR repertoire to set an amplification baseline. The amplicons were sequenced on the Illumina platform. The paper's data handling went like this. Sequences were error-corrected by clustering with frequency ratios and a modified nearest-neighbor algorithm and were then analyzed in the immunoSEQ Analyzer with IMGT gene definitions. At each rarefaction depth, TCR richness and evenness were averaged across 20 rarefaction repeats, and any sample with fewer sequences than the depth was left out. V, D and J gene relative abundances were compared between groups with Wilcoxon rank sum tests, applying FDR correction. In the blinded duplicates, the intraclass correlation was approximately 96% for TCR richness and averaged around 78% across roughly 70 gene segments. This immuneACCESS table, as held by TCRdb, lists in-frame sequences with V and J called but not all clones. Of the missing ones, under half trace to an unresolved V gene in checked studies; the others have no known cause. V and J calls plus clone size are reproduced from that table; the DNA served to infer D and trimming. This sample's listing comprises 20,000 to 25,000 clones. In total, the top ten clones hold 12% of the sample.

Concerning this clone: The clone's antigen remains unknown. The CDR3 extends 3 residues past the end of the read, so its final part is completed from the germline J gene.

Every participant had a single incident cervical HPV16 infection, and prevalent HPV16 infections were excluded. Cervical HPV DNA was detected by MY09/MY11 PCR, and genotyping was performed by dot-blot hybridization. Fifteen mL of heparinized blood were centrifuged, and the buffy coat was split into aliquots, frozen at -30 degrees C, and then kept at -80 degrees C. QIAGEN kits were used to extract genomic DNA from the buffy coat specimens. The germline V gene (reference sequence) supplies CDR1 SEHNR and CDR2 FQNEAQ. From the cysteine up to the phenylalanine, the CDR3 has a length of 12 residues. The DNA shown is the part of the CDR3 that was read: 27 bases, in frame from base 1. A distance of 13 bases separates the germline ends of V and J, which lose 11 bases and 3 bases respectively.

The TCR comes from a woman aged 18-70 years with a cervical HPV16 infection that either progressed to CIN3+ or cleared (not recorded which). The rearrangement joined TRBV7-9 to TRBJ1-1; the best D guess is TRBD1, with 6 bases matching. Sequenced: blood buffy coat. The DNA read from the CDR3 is TGTGCCCATGGGGACACGGACACTGAA. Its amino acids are CAHGDTDTE. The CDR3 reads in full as CAHGDTDTEAFF.